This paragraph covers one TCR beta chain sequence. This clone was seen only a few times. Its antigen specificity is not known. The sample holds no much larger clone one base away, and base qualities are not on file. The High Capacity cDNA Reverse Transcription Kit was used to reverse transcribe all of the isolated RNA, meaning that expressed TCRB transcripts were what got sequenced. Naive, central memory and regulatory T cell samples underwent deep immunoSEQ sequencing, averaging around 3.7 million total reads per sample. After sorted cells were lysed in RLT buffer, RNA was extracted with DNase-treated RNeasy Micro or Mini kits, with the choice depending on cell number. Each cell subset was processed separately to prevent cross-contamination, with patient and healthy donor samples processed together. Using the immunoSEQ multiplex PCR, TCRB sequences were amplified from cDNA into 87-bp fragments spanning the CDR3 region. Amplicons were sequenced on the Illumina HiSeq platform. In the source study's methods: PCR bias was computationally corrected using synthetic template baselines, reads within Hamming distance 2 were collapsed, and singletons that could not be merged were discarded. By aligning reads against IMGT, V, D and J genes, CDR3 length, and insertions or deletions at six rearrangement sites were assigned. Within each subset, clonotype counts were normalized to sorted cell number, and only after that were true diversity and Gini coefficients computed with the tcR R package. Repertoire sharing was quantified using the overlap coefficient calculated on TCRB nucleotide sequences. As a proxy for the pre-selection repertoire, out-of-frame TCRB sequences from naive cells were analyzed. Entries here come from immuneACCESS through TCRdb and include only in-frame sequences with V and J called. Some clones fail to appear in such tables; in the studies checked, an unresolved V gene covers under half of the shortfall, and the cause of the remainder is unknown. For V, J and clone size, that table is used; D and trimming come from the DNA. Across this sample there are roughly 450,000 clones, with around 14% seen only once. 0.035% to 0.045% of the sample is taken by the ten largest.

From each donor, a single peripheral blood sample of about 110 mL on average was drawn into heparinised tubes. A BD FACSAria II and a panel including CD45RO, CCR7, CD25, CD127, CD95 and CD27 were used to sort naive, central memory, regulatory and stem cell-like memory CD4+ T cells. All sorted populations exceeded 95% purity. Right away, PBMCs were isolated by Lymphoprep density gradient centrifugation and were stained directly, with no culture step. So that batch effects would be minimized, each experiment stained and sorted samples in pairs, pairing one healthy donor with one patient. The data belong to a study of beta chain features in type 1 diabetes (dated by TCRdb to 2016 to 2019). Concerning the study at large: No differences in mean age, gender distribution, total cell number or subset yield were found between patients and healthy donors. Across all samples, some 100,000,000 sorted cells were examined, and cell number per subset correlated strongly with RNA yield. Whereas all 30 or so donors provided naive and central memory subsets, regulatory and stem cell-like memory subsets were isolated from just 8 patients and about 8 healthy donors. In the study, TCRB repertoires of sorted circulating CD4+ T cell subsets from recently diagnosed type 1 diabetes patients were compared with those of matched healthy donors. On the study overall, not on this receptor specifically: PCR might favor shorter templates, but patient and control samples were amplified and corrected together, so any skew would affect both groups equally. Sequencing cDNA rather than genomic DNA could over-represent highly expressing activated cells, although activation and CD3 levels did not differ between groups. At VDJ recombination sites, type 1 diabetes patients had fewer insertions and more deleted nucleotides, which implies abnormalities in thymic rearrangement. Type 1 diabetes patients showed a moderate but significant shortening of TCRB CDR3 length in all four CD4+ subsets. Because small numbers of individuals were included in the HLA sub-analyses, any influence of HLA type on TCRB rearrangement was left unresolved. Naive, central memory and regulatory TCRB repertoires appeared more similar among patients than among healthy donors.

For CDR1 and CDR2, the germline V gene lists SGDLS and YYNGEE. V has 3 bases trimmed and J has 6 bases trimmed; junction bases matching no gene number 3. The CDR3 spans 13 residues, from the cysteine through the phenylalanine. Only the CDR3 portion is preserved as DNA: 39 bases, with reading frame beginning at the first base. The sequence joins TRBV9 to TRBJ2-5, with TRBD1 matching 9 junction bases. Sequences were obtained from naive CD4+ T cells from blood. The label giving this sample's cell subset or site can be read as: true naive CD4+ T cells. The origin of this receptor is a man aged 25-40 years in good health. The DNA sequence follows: TGTGCCAGCAGCGACAGGGGGCTGAAGACCCAGTACTTC. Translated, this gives CASSDRGLKTQYF.